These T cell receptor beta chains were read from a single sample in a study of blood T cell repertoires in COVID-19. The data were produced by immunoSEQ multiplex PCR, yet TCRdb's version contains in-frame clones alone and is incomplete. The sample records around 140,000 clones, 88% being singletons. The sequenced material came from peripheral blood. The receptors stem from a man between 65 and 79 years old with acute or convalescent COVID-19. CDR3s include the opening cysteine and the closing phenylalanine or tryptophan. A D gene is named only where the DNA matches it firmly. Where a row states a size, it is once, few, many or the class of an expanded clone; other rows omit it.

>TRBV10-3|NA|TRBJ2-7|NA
CAISAGGTGTKSYEQYF
TGTGCCATCAGTGCGGGTGGGACTGGCACCAAGTCCTACGAGCAGTACTTC
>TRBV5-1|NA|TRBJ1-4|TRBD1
CASSAGTGVNEKLFF
TGCGCCAGCAGCGCGGGGACAGGAGTGAATGAAAAACTGTTTTTT
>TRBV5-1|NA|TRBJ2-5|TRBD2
CASSLGASGGSQETQYF
TGCGCCAGCAGCTTGGGCGCCAGCGGGGGTTCCCAAGAGACCCAGTACTTC
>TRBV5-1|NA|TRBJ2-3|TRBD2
CASSPSGGTDTQYF
TGCGCCAGCAGCCCTAGCGGGGGCACAGATACGCAGTATTTT
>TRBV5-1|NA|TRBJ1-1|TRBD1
CASSFGQGASYTEAFF
TGCGCCAGCAGCTTTGGACAGGGGGCCTCCTACACTGAAGCTTTCTTT
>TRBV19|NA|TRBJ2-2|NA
CASSIAATGSGELFF
TGTGCCAGTAGTATAGCCGCAACAGGGTCCGGGGAGCTGTTTTTT
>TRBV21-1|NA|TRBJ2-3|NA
CASSKVSLAGVPDTQYF
TGTGCCAGCAGCAAAGTATCTCTAGCGGGAGTACCGGATACGCAGTATTTT
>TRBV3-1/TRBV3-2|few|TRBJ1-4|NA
CASSQVGQGNEKLFF
TGTGCCAGCAGCCAAGTAGGGCAGGGCAATGAAAAACTGTTTTTT
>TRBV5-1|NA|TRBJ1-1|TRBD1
CASSLGQENTEAFF
TGCGCCAGCAGCTTAGGACAGGAGAACACTGAAGCTTTCTTT
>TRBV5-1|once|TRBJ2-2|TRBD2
CASRLAGFGGELFF
TGCGCCAGCAGGCTAGCGGGGTTCGGCGGGGAGCTGTTTTTT
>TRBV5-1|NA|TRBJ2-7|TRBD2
CASSSLAGAYEQYF
TGCGCCAGCAGCTCCCTAGCGGGGGCCTACGAGCAGTACTTC
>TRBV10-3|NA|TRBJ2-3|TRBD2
CAISDQPPGLAGGTQYF
TGTGCCATCAGTGACCAGCCACCGGGACTAGCGGGGGGTACGCAGTATTTT
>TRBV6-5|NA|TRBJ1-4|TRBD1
CASRETGGGEKLFF
TGTGCCAGCAGGGAGACAGGGGGAGGTGAAAAACTGTTTTTT
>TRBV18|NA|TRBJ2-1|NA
CASSPRVSDSYNEQFF
TGTGCCAGCTCACCACGGGTGAGCGACTCCTACAATGAGCAGTTCTTC
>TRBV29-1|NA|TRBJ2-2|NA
CSVGHRQHANTGELFF
TGCAGCGTTGGACATCGACAGCACGCGAACACCGGGGAGCTGTTTTTT
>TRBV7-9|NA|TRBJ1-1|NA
CASSYINTEAFF
TGTGCCAGCAGTTATATCAACACTGAAGCTTTCTTT
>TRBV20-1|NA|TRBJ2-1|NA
CSARVGEQFF
TGCAGTGCTAGAGTGGGCGAGCAGTTCTTC
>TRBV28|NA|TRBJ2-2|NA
CASSPFTGELFF
TGTGCCAGCAGCCCCTTCACCGGGGAGCTGTTTTTT
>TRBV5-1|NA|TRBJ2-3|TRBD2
CASSLWGTSGSKNTQYF
TGCGCCAGCAGCTTGTGGGGGACTAGCGGGAGTAAGAATACGCAGTATTTT
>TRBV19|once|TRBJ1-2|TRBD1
CASKERDRPPGGYTF
TGTGCCAGTAAAGAGAGGGACAGGCCCCCGGGAGGCTACACCTTC
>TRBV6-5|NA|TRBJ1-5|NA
CASSRVINQPQHF
TGTGCCAGCAGTCGGGTGATAAATCAGCCCCAGCATTTT
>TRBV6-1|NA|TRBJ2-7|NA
CASSPSGQFVYEQYF
TGTGCCAGCAGTCCTTCTGGACAGTTCGTCTACGAGCAGTACTTC
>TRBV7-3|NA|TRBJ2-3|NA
CASSLGQRQYF
TGTGCCAGCAGCTTAGGACAGAGGCAGTATTTT
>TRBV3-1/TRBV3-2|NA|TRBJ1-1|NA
CASSQRGGETEAFF
TGTGCCAGCAGCCAAAGGGGGGGGGAAACTGAAGCTTTCTTT
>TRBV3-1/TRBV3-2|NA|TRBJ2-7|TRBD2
CASSQSGGGYEQYF
TGTGCCAGCAGCCAAAGCGGGGGGGGCTACGAGCAGTACTTC
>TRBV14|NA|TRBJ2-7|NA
CASSQDPVSYEQYF
TGTGCCAGCAGCCAAGATCCCGTATCCTACGAGCAGTACTTC
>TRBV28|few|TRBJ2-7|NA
CASSYRSYEQYF
TGTGCCAGCAGTTATCGTTCCTACGAGCAGTACTTC
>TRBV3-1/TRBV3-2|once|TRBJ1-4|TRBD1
CASSRSGQGFGREKLFF
TGTGCCAGCAGCCGTTCGGGACAGGGGTTTGGAAGAGAAAAACTGTTTTTT
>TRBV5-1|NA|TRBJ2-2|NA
CASSPSDTGELFF
TGCGCCAGCAGCCCGTCCGACACCGGGGAGCTGTTTTTT
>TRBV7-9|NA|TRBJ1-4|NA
CASSLGSEKLFF
TGTGCCAGCAGCTTAGGGAGTGAAAAACTGTTTTTT
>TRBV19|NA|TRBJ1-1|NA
CASSLAGMHTEAFF
TGTGCCAGTAGTTTGGCAGGGATGCACACTGAAGCTTTCTTT
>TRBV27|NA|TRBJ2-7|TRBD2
CASRTSGSYEQYF
TGTGCCAGCAGGACTAGCGGGAGTTACGAGCAGTACTTC
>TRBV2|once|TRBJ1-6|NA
CASNQGPNSPLHF
TGTGCCAGCAATCAGGGGCCAAATTCACCCCTCCACTTT
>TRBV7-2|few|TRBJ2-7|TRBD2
CASSWLAGGYEQYF
TGTGCCAGCAGTTGGCTAGCGGGAGGCTACGAGCAGTACTTC
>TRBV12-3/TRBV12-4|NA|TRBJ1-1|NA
CASSSVGSEAFF
TGTGCCAGCAGTTCCGTGGGCTCTGAAGCTTTCTTT
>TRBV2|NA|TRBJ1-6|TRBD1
CASRPGQRNSPLHF
TGTGCCAGCAGACCGGGACAGAGAAATTCACCCCTCCACTTT
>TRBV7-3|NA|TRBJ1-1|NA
CASSLSGEHHEAFF
TGTGCCAGCAGCTTATCAGGGGAGCACCATGAAGCTTTCTTT
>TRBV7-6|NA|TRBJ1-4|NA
CASSLFGQTNEKLFF
TGTGCCAGCAGCTTATTTGGACAGACTAATGAAAAACTGTTTTTT
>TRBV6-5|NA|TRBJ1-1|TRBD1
CASTDGQGGTEAFF
TGTGCCAGCACCGACGGACAGGGCGGCACTGAAGCTTTCTTT
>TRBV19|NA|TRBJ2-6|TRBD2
CASSIDPPSGGAVGGANVLTF
TGTGCCAGTAGTATAGATCCCCCTAGCGGGGGGGCAGTAGGTGGGGCCAACGTCCTGACTTTC
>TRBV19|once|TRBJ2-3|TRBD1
CASSYRDRDTQYF
TGTGCCAGTAGTTACCGGGACAGAGATACGCAGTATTTT
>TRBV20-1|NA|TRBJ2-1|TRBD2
CSASSQAGGWFNEQFF
TGCAGTGCTAGTTCCCAAGCGGGAGGGTGGTTCAATGAGCAGTTCTTC